The sequence of this T cell receptor (beta chain) was determined in a study of blood T cell repertoires in COVID-19. Turning to the study itself: COVID-19 samples, acute and convalescent, were from the United States, Italy and Spain.

This clone was picked up one time. Those who participated ranged in age from about 18 to 89 years and resided in approximately 23 US areas. Participants' own reports of clinical history determined their cohort assignment. A case of COVID-19 had been met by exposed participants within 2 weeks before study entry. Profiling relied on immunoSEQ multiplex PCR, and the TCRdb table lists in-frame clones only, not all of them. This table has roughly 190,000 clones, 80% to 85% appearing once. Sequencing input: PBMCs or T cells enriched from blood (not recorded which). This sequence was found in a woman aged 25-40 years who had been exposed to COVID-19.

DNA for the CDR3: TGTGCCAGCAGCACATCCTACGAGCAGTACTTC. This encodes CASSTSYEQYF. V usage is TRBV3-1 (or the pseudogene TRBV3-2) and J usage is TRBJ2-7; D not resolved. The CDR3 sequence is 11 residues long. Germline V gene data show CDR1 as LGHDT and CDR2 as YNNKEL (reference sequence). Trimming left V 5 bases short and J 1 base short, with 3 bases between.